Sequencing of this TCR beta chain was carried out in a study of T cell repertoires in cytomegalovirus infection. Overall study: Indications of both CMV infection and matching HLA type were provided by public TCR beta signatures.

In TCRdb, the reads were re-called with MiXCR into one record per CDR3 protein. The sample carries around 570,000 distinct CDR3 sequences, 40% recorded once. For this clonotype: Its antigen is currently unknown.

Per germline, CDR1 DFQATT and CDR2 SNEGSKA (reference sequence). The CDR3 has 20 amino acids. V lost 1 base, J lost 0 bases, and 15 bases stayed unmatched. Study-wide results and caveats: HLA-C-restricted CMV clonotypes gave the most frequent clonotype in two of eight donors.

The V gene is TRBV20-1, the J gene TRBJ2-5; TRBD2 aligns across 12 bases. The source of this sequence is a human donor in good health (CMV status not recorded). Some clones in this sample may be carry-over from other donors' samples. The sequences come from cultured PBMCs, collected from culture after CMV antigen stimulation. CDR3 in amino acids: CSARAPELAGGGWYQETQYF. The CDR3, as DNA: TGCAGTGCTAGAGCCCCTGAGCTAGCGGGAGGGGGGTGGTACCAAGAGACCCAGTACTTC.